This T cell receptor beta chain was found in a study of identical twins. Each CDR3 protein gets one entry after TCRdb re-called the 5' RACE reads with MiXCR. Among some 790,000 distinct CDR3 sequences, 18% were seen once, and the ten largest hold around 12%. The germline gives CDR1 SGHRS, CDR2 YFSETQ. Trimming shortened V by 0 bases and J by 5 bases, and 16 bases separated the two germline ends. The CDR3 spans 16 residues. This clonotype was recorded a few times. The antigen is unknown. Whole-study results and caveats: Donors were not followed over many years; analysis was cross-sectional. Memory repertoires showed no such pattern, whereas abundant cord blood beta clonotypes carried fewer insertions.

The same sample was also used in a study of T cells expressing NK-cell markers. In that study: CD3+CD56+NKG2C+, CD3+CD56+NKG2C- and CD3+CD56-NKG2C+ T cells, once sorted, supplied the TCR beta repertoires. It is unclear if expanded NKG2C-expressing clones target HCMV antigens.

The TCR originated in a woman aged 18 to 35 in good health. Source material: PBMCs. V is TRBV5-1 and J is TRBJ2-3; D gene unclear. CDR3 sequence: CASSLGLAIRGDTQYF. Written as DNA, the CDR3 is TGCGCCAGCAGCTTGGGGCTGGCAATTAGAGGAGATACGCAGTATTTT.